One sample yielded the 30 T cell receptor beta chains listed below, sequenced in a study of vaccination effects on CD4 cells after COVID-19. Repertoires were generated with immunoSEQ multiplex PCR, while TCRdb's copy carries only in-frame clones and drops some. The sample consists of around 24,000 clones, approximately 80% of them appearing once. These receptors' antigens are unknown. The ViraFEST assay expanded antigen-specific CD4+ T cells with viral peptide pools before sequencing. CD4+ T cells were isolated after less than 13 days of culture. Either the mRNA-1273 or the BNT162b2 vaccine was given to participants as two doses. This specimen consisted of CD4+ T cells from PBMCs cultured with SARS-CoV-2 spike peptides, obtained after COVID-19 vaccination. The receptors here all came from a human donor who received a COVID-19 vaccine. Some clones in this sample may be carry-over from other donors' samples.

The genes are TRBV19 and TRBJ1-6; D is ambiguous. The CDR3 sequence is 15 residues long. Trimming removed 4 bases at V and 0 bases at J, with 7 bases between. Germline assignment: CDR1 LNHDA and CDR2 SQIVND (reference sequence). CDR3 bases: TGTGCCAGTAGTACGAAGAGCTCCTATAATTCACCCCTCCACTTT. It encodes CASSTKSSYNSPLHF.

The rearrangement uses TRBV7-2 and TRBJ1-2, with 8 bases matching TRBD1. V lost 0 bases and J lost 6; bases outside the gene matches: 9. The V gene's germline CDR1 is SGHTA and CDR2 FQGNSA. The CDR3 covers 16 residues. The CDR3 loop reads CASSLAGPAGGNGYTF. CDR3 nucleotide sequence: TGTGCCAGCAGCTTAGCGGGTCCCGCAGGGGGCAATGGCTACACCTTC.

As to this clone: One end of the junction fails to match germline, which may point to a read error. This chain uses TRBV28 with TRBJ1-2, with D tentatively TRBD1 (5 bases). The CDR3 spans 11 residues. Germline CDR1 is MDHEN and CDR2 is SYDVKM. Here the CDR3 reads CASRSGTPISF. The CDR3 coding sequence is TGTGCCAGCAGATCCGGGACCCCAATTAGTTTC.

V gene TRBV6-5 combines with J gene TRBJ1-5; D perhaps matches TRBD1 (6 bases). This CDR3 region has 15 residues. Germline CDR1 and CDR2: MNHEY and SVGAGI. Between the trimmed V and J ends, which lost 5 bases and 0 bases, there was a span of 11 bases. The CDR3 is CASSRGGNSNQPQHF. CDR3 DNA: TGTGCCAGCAGTCGAGGGGGGAATAGCAATCAGCCCCAGCATTTT.

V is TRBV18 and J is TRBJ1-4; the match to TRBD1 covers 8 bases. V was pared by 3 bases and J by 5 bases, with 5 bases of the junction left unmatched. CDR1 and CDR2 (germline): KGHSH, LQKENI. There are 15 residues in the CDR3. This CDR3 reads CASSPRQGRNEKLFF. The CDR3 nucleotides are TGTGCCAGCTCACCCAGACAGGGGCGCAATGAAAAACTGTTTTTT.

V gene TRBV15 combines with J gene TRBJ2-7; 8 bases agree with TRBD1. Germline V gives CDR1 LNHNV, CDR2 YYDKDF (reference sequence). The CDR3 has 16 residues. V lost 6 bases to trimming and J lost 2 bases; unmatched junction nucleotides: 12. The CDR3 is CATSCEGTGPPYEQYV. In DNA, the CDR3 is TGTGCCACCAGTTGCGAAGGGACAGGACCGCCCTACGAGCAGTACGTC.

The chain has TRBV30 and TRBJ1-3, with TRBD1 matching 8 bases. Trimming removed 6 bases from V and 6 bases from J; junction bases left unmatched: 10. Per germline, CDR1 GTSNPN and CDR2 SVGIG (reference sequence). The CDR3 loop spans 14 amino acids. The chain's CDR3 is CACYAGGIANTIYF. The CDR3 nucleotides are TGTGCCTGCTACGCAGGGGGCATTGCAAACACCATATATTTT.

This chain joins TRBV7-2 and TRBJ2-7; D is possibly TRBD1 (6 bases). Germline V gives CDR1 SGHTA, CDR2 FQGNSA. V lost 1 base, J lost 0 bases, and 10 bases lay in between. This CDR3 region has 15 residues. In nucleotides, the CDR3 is TGTGCCAGCAGCTTAGGGGGGACAATCTCCTACGAGCAGTACGTC. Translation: CASSLGGTISYEQYV.

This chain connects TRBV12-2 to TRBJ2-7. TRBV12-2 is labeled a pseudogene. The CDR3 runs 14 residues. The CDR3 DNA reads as TGTGCAAGTCGCTCATGCATCCCGGATTACGAGCAGTACGTC. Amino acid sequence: CASRSCIPDYEQYV.

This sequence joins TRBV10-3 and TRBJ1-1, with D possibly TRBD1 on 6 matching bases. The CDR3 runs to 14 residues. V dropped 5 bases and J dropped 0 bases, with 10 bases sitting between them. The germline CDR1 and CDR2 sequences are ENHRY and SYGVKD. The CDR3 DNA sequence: TGTGCCATCAGTCTACAGGGAGTGAACACTGAAGCTTTCTTT. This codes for CAISLQGVNTEAFF.

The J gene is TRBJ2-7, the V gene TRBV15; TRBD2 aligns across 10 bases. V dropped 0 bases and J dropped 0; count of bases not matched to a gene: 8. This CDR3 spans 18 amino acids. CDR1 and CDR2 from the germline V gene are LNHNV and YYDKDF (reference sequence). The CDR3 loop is CATSRDKIAGGLSYEQYV. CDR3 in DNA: TGTGCCACCAGCAGAGATAAGATAGCGGGGGGCCTCTCCTACGAGCAGTACGTC.

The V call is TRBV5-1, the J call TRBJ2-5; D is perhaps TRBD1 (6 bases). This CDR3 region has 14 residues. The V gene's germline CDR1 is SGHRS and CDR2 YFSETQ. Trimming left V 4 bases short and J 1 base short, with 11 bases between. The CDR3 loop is CASSTGQPQETQYF. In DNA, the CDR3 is TGCGCCAGCAGCACAGGACAGCCCCAAGAGACCCAGTACTTC.

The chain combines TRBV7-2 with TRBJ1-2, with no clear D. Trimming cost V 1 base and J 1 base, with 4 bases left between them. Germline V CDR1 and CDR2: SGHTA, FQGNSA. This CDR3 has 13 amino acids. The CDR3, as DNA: TGTGCCAGCAGCTTAGGATTTAACTATGGCTACACCTTC. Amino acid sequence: CASSLGFNYGYTF.

The CDR3 DNA reads as TGTGCCATGGCCAGGAGGGGACAGAAGGGGACTGAAGCTTTCTTT. Translation gives CAMARRGQKGTEAFF. The chain links TRBV5-6 to TRBJ1-1; 7 nucleotides agree with TRBD1. The CDR3 has 15 amino acids. The V gene end was trimmed by 9 bases and the J gene end by 5 bases; junction bases not matched to a gene: 16. Per germline, CDR1 SGHDT and CDR2 YYEEEE.

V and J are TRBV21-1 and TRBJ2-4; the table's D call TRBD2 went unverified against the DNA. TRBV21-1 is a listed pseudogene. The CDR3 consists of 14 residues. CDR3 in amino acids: CASSKGPSGSIQYF. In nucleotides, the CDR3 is TGTGCCAGCAGCAAAGGCCCCAGCGGAAGTATTCAGTACTTC.

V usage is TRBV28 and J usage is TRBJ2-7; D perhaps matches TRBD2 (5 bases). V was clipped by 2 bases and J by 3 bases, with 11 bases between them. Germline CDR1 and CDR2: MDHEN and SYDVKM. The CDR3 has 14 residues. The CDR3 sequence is CASSLGLAIYEQYV. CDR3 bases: TGTGCCAGCAGTTTAGGCCTAGCCATCTACGAGCAGTACGTC.

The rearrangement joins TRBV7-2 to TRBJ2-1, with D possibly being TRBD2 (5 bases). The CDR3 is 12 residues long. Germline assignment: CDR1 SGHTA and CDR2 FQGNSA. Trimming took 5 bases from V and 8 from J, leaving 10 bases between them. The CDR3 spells CASSATGYEQFF. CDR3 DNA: TGTGCCAGCAGCGCAACGGGATATGAGCAGTTCTTC.

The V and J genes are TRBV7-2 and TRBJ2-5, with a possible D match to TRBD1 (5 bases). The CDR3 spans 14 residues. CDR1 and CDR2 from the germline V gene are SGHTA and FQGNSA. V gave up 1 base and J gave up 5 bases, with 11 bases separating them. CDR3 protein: CASSLVPGWETQYF. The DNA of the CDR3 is TGTGCCAGCAGCTTAGTGCCAGGGTGGGAGACCCAGTACTTC. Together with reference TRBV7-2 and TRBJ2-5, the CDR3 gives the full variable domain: GAGVSQSPSNKVTEKGKDVELRCDPISGHTALYWYRQSLGQGLEFLIYFQGNSAPDKSGLPSDRFSAERTGGSVSTLTIQRTQQEDSAVYLCASSLVPGWETQYFGPGTRLLVL.

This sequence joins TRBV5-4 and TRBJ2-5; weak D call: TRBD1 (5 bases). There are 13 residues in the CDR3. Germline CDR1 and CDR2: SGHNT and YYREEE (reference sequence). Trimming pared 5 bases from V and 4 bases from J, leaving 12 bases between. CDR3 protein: CASRSGIGETQYF. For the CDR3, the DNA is TGTGCCAGCAGATCAGGGATTGGAGAGACCCAGTACTTC.

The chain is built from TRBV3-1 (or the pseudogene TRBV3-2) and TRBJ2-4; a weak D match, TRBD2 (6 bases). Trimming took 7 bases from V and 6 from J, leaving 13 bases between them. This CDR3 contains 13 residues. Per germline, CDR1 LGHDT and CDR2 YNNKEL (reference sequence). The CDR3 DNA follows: TGTGCCAGCATGACCGGGGGATCAAACATTCAGTACTTC. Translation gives CASMTGGSNIQYF.

The CDR3 region is CASIPDRGRNGELFF. The DNA for the CDR3 is TGTGCCAGCATCCCCGACAGGGGGCGGAACGGGGAGCTGTTTTTT. The V call is TRBV6-5, the J call TRBJ2-2; 10 bases fit TRBD1. Germline assignment: CDR1 MNHEY and CDR2 SVGAGI. CDR3 length: 15 amino acids. J lost 7 bases, V lost 7 bases, and 9 bases had no gene match.

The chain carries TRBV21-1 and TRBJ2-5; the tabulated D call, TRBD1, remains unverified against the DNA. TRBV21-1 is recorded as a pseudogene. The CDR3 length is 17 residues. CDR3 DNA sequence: TGTGCCAGCACCAAAAGGGTGAAGACAGGGGTCCAAGAGACCCAGTACTTC. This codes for CASTKRVKTGVQETQYF.

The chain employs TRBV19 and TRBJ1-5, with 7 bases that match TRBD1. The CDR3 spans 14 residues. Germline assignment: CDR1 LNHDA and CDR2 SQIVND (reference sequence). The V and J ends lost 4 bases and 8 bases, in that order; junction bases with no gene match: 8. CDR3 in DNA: TGTGCCAGTAGTAAGAACAGGGGTTTGGAGCCCCAGCATTTT. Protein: CASSKNRGLEPQHF.

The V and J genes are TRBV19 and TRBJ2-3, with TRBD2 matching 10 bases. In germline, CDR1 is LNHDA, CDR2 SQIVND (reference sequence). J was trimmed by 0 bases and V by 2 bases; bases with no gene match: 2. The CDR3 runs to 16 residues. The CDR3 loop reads CASSIKLAGSTDTQYF. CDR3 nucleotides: TGTGCCAGTAGTATAAAACTAGCGGGGAGCACAGATACGCAGTATTTT. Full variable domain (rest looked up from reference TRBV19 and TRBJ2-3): DGGITQSPKYLFRKEGQNVTLSCEQNLNHDAMYWYRQDPGQGLRLIYYSQIVNDFQKGDIAEGYSVSREKKESFPLTVTSAQKNPTAFYLCASSIKLAGSTDTQYFGPGTRLTVL.

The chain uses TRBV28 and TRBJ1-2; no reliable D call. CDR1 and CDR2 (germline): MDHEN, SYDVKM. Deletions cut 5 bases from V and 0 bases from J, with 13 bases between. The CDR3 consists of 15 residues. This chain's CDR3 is CASSPRFAPNYGYTF. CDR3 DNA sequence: TGTGCCAGCAGTCCCCGGTTTGCTCCTAACTATGGCTACACCTTC.

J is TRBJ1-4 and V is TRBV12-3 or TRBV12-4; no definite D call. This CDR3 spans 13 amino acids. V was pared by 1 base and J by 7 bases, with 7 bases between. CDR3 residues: CASSLGYGEKLFF. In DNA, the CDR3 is TGTGCCAGCAGTTTAGGTTACGGTGAAAAACTGTTTTTT.

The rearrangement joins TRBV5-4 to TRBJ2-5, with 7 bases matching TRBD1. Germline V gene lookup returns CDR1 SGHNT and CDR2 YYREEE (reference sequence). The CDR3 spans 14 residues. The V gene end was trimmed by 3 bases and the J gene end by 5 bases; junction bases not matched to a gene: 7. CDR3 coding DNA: TGTGCCAGCAGCTCGACAGGGAGTCCGGAGACCCAGTACTTC. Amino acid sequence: CASSSTGSPETQYF.

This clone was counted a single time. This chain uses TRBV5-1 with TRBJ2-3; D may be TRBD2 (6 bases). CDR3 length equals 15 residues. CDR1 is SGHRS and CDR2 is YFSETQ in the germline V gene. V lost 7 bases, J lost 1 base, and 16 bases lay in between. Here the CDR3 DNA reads TGCGCCAGCTCAACCTTCGGCGGGGGCACAGATACGCAGTATTTT. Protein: CASSTFGGGTDTQYF.

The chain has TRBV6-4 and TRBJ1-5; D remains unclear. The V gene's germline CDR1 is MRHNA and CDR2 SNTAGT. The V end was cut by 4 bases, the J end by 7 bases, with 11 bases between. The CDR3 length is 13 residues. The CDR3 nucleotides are TGTGCCAGCAGTGTTGAGAGAGAACAGCCCCAGCATTTT. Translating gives CASSVEREQPQHF.

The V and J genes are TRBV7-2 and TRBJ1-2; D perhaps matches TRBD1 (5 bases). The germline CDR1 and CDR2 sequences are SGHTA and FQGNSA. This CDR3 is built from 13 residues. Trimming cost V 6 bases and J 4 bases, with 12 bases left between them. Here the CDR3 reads CASSPRQLYGYTF. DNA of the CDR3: TGTGCCAGCAGTCCTAGACAGCTCTATGGCTACACCTTC.